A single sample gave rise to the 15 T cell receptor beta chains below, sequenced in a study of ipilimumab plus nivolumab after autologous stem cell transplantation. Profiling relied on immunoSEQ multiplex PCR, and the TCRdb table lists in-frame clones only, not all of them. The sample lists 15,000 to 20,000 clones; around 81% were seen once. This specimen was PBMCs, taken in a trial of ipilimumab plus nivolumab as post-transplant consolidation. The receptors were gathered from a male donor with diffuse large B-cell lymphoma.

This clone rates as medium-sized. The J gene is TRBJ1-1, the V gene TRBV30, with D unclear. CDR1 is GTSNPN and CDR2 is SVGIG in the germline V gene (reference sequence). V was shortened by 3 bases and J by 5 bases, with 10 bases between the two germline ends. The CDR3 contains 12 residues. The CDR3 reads CAWSGGTTEAFF. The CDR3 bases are TGTGCCTGGAGCGGCGGCACGACTGAAGCTTTCTTT.

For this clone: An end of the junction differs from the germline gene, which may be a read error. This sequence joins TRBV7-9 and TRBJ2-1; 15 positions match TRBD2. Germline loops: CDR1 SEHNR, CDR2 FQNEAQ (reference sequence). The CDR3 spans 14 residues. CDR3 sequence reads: CASSSGLAGGQEVF. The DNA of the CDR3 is TGTGCCAGCAGCTCTGGACTAGCGGGGGGGCAAGAGGTCTTC.

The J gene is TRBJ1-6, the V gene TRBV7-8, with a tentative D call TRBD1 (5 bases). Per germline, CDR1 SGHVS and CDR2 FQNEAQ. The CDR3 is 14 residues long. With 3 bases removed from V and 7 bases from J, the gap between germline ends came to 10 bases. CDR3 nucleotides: TGTGCCAGCAGCTTGAGACAGTCGAATTCACCCCTCCACTTT. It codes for CASSLRQSNSPLHF.

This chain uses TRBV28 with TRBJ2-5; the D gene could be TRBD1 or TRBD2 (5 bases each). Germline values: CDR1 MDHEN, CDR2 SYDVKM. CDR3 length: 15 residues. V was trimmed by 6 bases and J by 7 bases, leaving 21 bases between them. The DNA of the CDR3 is TGTGCCAGCAGCCCGACCGGGACCGCCTTTAGGACCCAGTACTTC. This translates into CASSPTGTAFRTQYF.

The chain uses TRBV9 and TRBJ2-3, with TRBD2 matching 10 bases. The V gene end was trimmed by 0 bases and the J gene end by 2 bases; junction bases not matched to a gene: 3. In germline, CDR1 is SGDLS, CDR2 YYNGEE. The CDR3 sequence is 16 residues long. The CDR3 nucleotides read TGTGCCAGCAGCGTAGGGCTAGCGGGGGCCACAGATACGCAGTATTTT. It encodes CASSVGLAGATDTQYF.

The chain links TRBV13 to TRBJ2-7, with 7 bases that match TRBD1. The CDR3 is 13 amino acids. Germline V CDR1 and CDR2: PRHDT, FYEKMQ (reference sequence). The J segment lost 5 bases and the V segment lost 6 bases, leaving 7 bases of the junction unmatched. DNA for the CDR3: TGTGCCAGCAGACGAAACACAGGGGACGAGCAGTACTTC. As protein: CASRRNTGDEQYF.

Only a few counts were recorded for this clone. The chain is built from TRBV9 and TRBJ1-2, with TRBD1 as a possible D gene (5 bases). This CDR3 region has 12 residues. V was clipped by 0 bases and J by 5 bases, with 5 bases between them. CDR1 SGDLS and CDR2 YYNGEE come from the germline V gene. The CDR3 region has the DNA TGTGCCAGCAGCGTAGAGGGGTATGGCTACACCTTC. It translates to CASSVEGYGYTF.

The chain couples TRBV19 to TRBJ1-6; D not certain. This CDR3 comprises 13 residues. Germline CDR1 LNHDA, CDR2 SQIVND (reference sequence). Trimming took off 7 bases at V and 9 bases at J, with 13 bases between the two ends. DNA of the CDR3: TGTGCCAGTACCTCCGGAGGGCTTTCACCCCTCCACTTT. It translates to CASTSGGLSPLHF.

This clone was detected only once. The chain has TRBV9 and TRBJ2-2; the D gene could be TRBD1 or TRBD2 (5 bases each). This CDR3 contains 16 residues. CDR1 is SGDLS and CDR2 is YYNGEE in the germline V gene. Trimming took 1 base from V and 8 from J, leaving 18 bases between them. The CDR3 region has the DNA TGTGCCAGCAGCGTATCCGGGACCCGGACGGGGGGGGAGCTGTTTTTT. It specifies CASSVSGTRTGGELFF.

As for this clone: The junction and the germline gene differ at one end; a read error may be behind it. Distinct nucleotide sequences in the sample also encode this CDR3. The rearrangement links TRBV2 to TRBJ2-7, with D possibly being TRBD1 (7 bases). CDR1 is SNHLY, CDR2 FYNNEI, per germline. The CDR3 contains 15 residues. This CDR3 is CASSDDGQGGYEQYF. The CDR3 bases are TGTGCCAGCAGCGACGACGGGCAGGGGGGTTACGAACAGTACTTC. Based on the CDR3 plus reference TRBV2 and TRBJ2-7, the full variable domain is EPEVTQTPSHQVTQMGQEVILRCVPISNHLYFYWYRQILGQKVEFLVSFYNNEISEKSEIFDDQFSVERPDGSNFTLKIRSTKLEDSAMYFCASSDDGQGGYEQYFGPGTRLTVT.

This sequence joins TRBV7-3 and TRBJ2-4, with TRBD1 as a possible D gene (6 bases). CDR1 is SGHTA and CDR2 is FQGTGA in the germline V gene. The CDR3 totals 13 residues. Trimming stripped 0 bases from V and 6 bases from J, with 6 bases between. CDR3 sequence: CASSLTQGNIQYF. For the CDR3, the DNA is TGTGCCAGCAGCTTAACACAGGGAAACATTCAGTACTTC.

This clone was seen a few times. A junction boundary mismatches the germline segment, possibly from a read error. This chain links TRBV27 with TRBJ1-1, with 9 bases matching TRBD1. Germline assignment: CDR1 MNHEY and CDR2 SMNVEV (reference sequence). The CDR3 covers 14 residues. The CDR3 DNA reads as TGTGCCACCAGAGGACAGGGGAGGAACCCTGAAGCTTTCTTT. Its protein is CATRGQGRNPEAFF.

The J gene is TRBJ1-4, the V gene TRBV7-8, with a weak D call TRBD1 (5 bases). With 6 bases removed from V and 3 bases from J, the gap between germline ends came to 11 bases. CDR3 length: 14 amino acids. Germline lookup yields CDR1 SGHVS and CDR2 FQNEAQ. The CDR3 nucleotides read TGTGCCAGCAGTTACAGGCCGGCTAATGAAAAACTGTTTTTT. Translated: CASSYRPANEKLFF.

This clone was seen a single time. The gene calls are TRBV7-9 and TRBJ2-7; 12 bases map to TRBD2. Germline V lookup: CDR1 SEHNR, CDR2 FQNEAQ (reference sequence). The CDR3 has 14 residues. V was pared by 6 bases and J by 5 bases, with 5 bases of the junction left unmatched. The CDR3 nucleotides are TGTGCCAGCAGGTCTAGCGGGGGGGCCGACGAGCAGTACTTC. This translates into CASRSSGGADEQYF.

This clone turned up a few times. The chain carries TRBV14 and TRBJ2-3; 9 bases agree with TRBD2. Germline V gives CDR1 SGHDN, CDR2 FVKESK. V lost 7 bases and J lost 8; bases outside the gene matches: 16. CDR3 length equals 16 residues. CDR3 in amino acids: CASNDGASGEASTQYF. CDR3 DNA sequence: TGTGCCAGCAATGATGGAGCTAGCGGGGAAGCTAGTACGCAGTATTTT.